This TCR beta chain was captured in a study of OX40 agonist ivuxolimab in advanced cancers. Libraries were prepared by immunoSEQ multiplex PCR; TCRdb keeps only in-frame clonotypes and omits some of them. The sample lists around 86,000 clones; approximately 89% were seen once. V lost 1 base, J lost 8 bases, and 15 bases lay in between. The CDR3 extends over 15 amino acids. Germline V gene lookup returns CDR1 MDHEN and CDR2 SYDVKM. The chain uses TRBV28 and TRBJ2-1; the D gene is possibly TRBD1 (6 bases). The sample consisted of CD4+ or CD8+ T cells sorted from blood, taken in a trial of the OX40 agonist ivuxolimab. This TCR was sampled from an adult with an advanced solid tumor such as melanoma, head and neck, liver or kidney cancer. CDR3 sequence: CASSLLGTYVDEQFF. CDR3 DNA: TGTGCCAGCAGTTTATTAGGGACATACGTTGATGAGCAGTTCTTC.